A single sample is the source of the 9 T cell receptor beta chains below, sequenced in a study of neurological immune-mediated disorders. TCRdb called the 5' RACE reads again in MiXCR, with one record for every CDR3 protein. The sample holds 75,000 to 85,000 distinct CDR3 sequences, 17% seen once. The sequenced sample was PBMCs. All receptors come from a woman in her thirties or forties in good health.

This clonotype has ten or more counts. The CDR3 DNA follows: TGTGCCAGCAGACAGGGAAGGAGTGGCTACACCTTC. Translating gives CASRQGRSGYTF. The V gene is TRBV12-3 or TRBV12-4, the J gene TRBJ1-2; a weak D match, TRBD1 (6 bases). Trimming removed 6 bases at V and 7 bases at J, with 12 bases between. There are 12 residues in the CDR3.

Notes on this clonotype: One base away lies a much larger clone, so this may be a sequencing read error. V usage is TRBV9 and J usage is TRBJ2-2, with D perhaps matching TRBD1 or TRBD2 (5 bases each). The length of the CDR3 is 16 residues. V lost 10 bases to trimming and J lost 5 bases, with 24 bases between them. From germline, CDR1 is SGDLS and CDR2 YYNGEE. The CDR3 nucleotides are TGTGCCGATCCCCCCAATCCCGGGGCCCTAACCGGGGAGCTGTTTTTT. This codes for CADPPNPGALTGELFF.

The chain links TRBV29-1 to TRBJ1-1, with 9 bases that match TRBD1. This CDR3 is 13 amino acids long. Germline CDR1 reads SQVTM; CDR2 reads ANQGSEA. Losses at the gene ends were 6 bases for V and 3 bases for J; bases not matched to a gene: 5. This chain's CDR3 is CSVATGGYTEAFF. CDR3 sequence (DNA): TGCAGCGTCGCAACAGGGGGCTACACTGAAGCTTTCTTT.

This chain joins TRBV3-1 and TRBJ2-1, with D unclear. CDR1 and CDR2 (germline): LGHDT, YNNKEL (reference sequence). CDR3 length: 16 amino acids. V shed 3 bases and J shed 1 base, with 13 bases lying between them. CDR3 protein: CASSHTVGASYNEQFF. Written as DNA, the CDR3 is TGTGCCAGCAGCCATACAGTGGGCGCGTCCTACAATGAGCAGTTCTTC.

This clonotype was picked up many times. This rearrangement joins TRBV15 to TRBJ2-7; D gene ambiguous. The V end was cut by 1 base, the J end by 4 bases, with 2 bases between. Germline lookup yields CDR1 LNHNV and CDR2 YYDKDF (reference sequence). This CDR3 contains 11 residues. CDR3 nucleotide sequence: TGTGCCACCAGCAGAGGGTACGAGCAGTACTTC. It codes for CATSRGYEQYF.

This clonotype was recorded many times. The V gene is TRBV15, the J gene TRBJ1-2; tentative D call: TRBD1 (5 bases). Germline V lookup: CDR1 LNHNV, CDR2 YYDKDF (reference sequence). Trimming shortened V by 0 bases and J by 8 bases, and 7 bases separated the two germline ends. This CDR3 is 12 amino acids long. The CDR3 sequence is CATSRDRTGYTF. CDR3 sequence (DNA): TGTGCCACCAGCAGAGACCGGACAGGCTACACCTTC.

This clonotype showed up many times. The rearrangement joins TRBV20-1 to TRBJ1-1, with TRBD1 matching 7 bases. CDR3 length: 12 amino acids. The J segment lost 1 base and the V segment lost 6 bases, leaving 2 bases of the junction unmatched. Germline V gene sequence: CDR1 DFQATT, CDR2 SNEGSKA (reference sequence). The CDR3 DNA sequence: TGCAGTGCCCGACAGGGGAACACTGAAGCTTTCTTT. Amino acid sequence: CSARQGNTEAFF.

This clonotype was recorded many times. The chain is built from TRBV21-1 and TRBJ2-5; the table's D call, TRBD2, was not checked against the DNA. TRBV21-1 is a pseudogene. This CDR3 comprises 16 residues. CDR3 region: CASSKICRGGDETQYF. The DNA for the CDR3 is TGTGCCAGCAGCAAAATCTGCCGGGGAGGAGATGAGACCCAGTACTTC.

This clonotype appeared a few times. The gene calls are TRBV6-1 and TRBJ1-1, with D possibly TRBD1 on 5 matching bases. The CDR3 runs 14 residues. CDR1 and CDR2 from the germline V gene are MNHNS and SASEGT. V lost 7 bases, J lost 0 bases, and 12 bases lay in between. The CDR3 DNA reads as TGTGCCAGCATATATGGACATCTGAACACTGAAGCTTTCTTT. Encoded protein: CASIYGHLNTEAFF.